This TCR beta chain is from a study of T cell repertoires in cytomegalovirus infection. Study information: Well-studied HLA-B-restricted epitopes and recently identified HLA-C-restricted epitopes of CMV were both used in the study. Based on public TCR beta signatures, there were indications of CMV infection and of a matching HLA type. Study conclusions and caveats: Dominating the ex vivo response were HLA-C-restricted CMV-specific TCR beta clonotypes. Frequencies of public TCR beta families were cumulated, and this identified carriers of CMV plus the relevant HLA.

Trimming took 2 bases from V and 2 from J, leaving 7 bases between them. Germline V gene sequence: CDR1 SGHVT, CDR2 SQSDAQ. CDR3 size: 14 residues. TCRdb reprocessed the reads via MiXCR and lists one record per CDR3 protein. The sample lists some 900,000 distinct CDR3 sequences, around a third occurring once. This clonotype was counted between two and nine times. The target antigen is unknown. The receptor comes from a human donor in good health (CMV status not recorded). Some clones in this sample may be carry-over from other donors' samples. V usage is TRBV7-4 and J usage is TRBJ2-1; D unclear. The specimen was cultured CD8+ T cells from PBMCs, collected from culture after CMV antigen stimulation. The CDR3 is CASSLQDAYNEQFF. The CDR3 DNA reads as TGTGCCAGCAGCTTACAGGATGCCTACAATGAGCAGTTCTTC. The variable domain in full, with the rest retrieved from reference TRBV7-4 and TRBJ2-1, is GAGVSQSPRYKVAKRGRDVALRCDSISGHVTLYWYRQTLGQGSEVLTYSQSDAQRDKSGRPSGRFSAERPERSVSTLKIQRTEQGDSAVYLCASSLQDAYNEQFFGPGTRLTVL.